These T cell receptor beta chains were read from a single sample in a study of T cell repertoires in cytomegalovirus infection. Each CDR3 protein gets one entry after TCRdb re-called the reads with MiXCR. The repertoire includes 150,000 to 190,000 distinct CDR3 sequences, around a quarter of them detected once, and 9.5% to 13% sits in the top ten. What was sequenced was PBMCs. The receptors were sampled from a human donor in good health (CMV status not recorded). Some clones in this sample may be carry-over from other donors' samples. The CDR3 runs from the conserved cysteine through the conserved F or W. The order of the fields is D gene, J gene, V gene, clone size, CDR3 DNA, CDR3 protein. D genes are given only for firm matches. Size values are once, few and many counts, or a class for expanded clones, and some rows have none.

TRBD2	TRBJ2-7	TRBV9	.	TGTGCCAGCAGCCCGGGGGGAGCGGGAGTTCTCGGCGAGCAGTACTTC	CASSPGGAGVLGEQYF
TRBD2	TRBJ2-7	TRBV5-6	.	TGTGCCAGCAGCCCCGGGAGGGTTACCACCTACGAGCAGTACTTC	CASSPGRVTTYEQYF
.	TRBJ2-3	TRBV28	.	TGTGCCAGCAGCCACCAGCCGGGAGGCACAGATACGCAGTATTTT	CASSHQPGGTDTQYF
.	TRBJ1-5	TRBV28	.	TGTGCCAGCAAGTTACTGGGGAATCAGCCCCAGCATTTT	CASKLLGNQPQHF
TRBD1	TRBJ1-2	TRBV12-3/TRBV12-4	many	TGTGCCAGCAGTTTTCGGACAGGGGTTCTCTCCTATGGCTACACCTTC	CASSFRTGVLSYGYTF
TRBD2	TRBJ2-3	TRBV11-2	.	TGTGCCAGCAGCCGCCGGGGTGCGGGACTAGCGAGTGATACGCAGTATTTT	CASSRRGAGLASDTQYF
TRBD1	TRBJ1-2	TRBV6-5	.	TGTGCCAGCAGTCTCATTAAAAACGCCGGGACAGACGACTATGGCTACACCTTC	CASSLIKNAGTDDYGYTF
.	TRBJ1-6	TRBV19	few	TGTGCCAGTAGTACTGACAGACCAAATAATTCACCCCTCCACTTT	CASSTDRPNNSPLHF
.	TRBJ1-4	TRBV7-2	many	TGTGCCAGCAGCTTAGGCCCGGGACCGCCTGAAAAACTGTTTTTT	CASSLGPGPPEKLFF
.	TRBJ1-4	TRBV7-2	many	TGTGCCAGCAGTTTCGACAGTGCTAATGAAAAACTGTTTTTT	CASSFDSANEKLFF
.	TRBJ2-1	TRBV7-2	few	TGTGCCAGCAGCTTAGTAGGGGACCCGAGCTCCTACAATGAGCAGTTCTTC	CASSLVGDPSSYNEQFF
.	TRBJ1-1	TRBV20-1	many	TGCAGTGCTAGAGATCCCAGGAGACCTAACACTGAAGCTTTCTTT	CSARDPRRPNTEAFF
.	TRBJ1-2	TRBV20-1	.	TGCAGTGCCGGGGACTTACAGGGCTCTTTTACCTATGGCTACACCTTC	CSAGDLQGSFTYGYTF
.	TRBJ1-6	TRBV7-2	many	TGTGCCAGCAGCTTATGGGCGGGGTCCTATAATTCACCCCTCCACTTT	CASSLWAGSYNSPLHF
.	TRBJ2-3	TRBV27	.	TGTGCCAGCAGTAGGGCTAGGGGAGATACGCAGTATTTT	CASSRARGDTQYF
.	TRBJ2-7	TRBV15	many	TGTGCCACCAGCAGAGATGCAGTAACGGAACAGTACTTC	CATSRDAVTEQYF
TRBD1	TRBJ1-1	TRBV7-9	few	TGTGCCAGCAGCCTTATACAGGGGGCGTTGACTGAAGCTTTCTTT	CASSLIQGALTEAFF
.	TRBJ1-5	TRBV12-3/TRBV12-4	.	TGTGCCAGCAGTTTAGGGGACAATCAGCCCCAGCATTTT	CASSLGDNQPQHF
TRBD1	TRBJ2-1	TRBV2	.	TGTGCCAGCGGCGCCGGGACAGGTGGGGGATACGGTGAGCAGTTCTTC	CASGAGTGGGYGEQFF
.	TRBJ1-2	TRBV5-1	few	TGCGCCAGCAGCCCAGACCTCGCCCAGGGAGGCTACACCTTC	CASSPDLAQGGYTF
.	TRBJ1-2	TRBV29-1	.	TGCAGCGTTGAACGGCAGAACTATGGCTACACCTTC	CSVERQNYGYTF
.	TRBJ1-4	TRBV12-3/TRBV12-4	many	TGTGCCAGCAGTTTTTCAGGGGTTGAAAAACTGTTTTTT	CASSFSGVEKLFF
.	TRBJ1-1	TRBV19	.	TGTGCCAGTAGTAGACCAGGCACTGAAGCTTTCTTT	CASSRPGTEAFF
.	TRBJ1-2	TRBV7-9	many	TGTGCCAGCAGCTTAGCGCCGAGGGGAGCTAACTATGGCTACACCTTC	CASSLAPRGANYGYTF
.	TRBJ2-3	TRBV7-9	many	TGTGCCAGCAGCTTCGAGGGGCGCACAGATACGCAGTATTTT	CASSFEGRTDTQYF
.	TRBJ2-7	TRBV20-1	.	TGCAGTGCTAGAGGGTTGGAACAATCCTACGAGCAGTACTTC	CSARGLEQSYEQYF
.	TRBJ2-1	TRBV28	few	TGTGCCAGCAGTTTGTCCGGGACCCCAGGAATCTTC	CASSLSGTPGIF
.	TRBJ2-1	TRBV7-9	.	TGTGCCAGCAGCTCTACAGGGTATGAGCAGTTCTTC	CASSSTGYEQFF
.	TRBJ1-1	TRBV5-6	.	TGTGCCAGCAGCTTTGACGGGGGTCATGAAGCTTTCTTT	CASSFDGGHEAFF
TRBD2	TRBJ2-1	TRBV15	few	TGTGCCACCAGCAGAGATCACTGGAGCGGGAGCTCCTACAATGAGCAGTTCTTC	CATSRDHWSGSSYNEQFF
.	TRBJ1-1	TRBV7-6	.	TGTGCCAGCAGGCCCAATGTGAGGGGCAAGGTCACTGAAGCTTTCTTT	CASRPNVRGKVTEAFF
.	TRBJ2-1	TRBV7-2	many	TGTGCCAGCAGCTTAGATACAGGGGCGGGACAAGAGCAGTTCTTC	CASSLDTGAGQEQFF
.	TRBJ2-1	TRBV28	.	TGTGCCAGCAGTTTAAGAATTAGATCTAGCCAACCCCCCAATGAGCAGTTCTTC	CASSLRIRSSQPPNEQFF
TRBD1	TRBJ1-1	TRBV7-3	few	TGTGCCAGCAGCCGTGACAGGGGTGGCACTGAAGCTTTCTTT	CASSRDRGGTEAFF
.	TRBJ2-5	TRBV28	few	TGTGCCAGCAGCCGTCCGGGACGAGAGACCCAGTACTTC	CASSRPGRETQYF
TRBD2	TRBJ2-1	TRBV4-1	few	TGCGCCAGCAGCCAAGGGGGGCTAGCGGGAGTCTCCTACAATGAGCAGTTCTTC	CASSQGGLAGVSYNEQFF
.	TRBJ1-1	TRBV20-1	.	TGCAGTGCTAGGGACAGTGTCCTAGCTTTCTTT	CSARDSVLAFF
.	TRBJ1-3	TRBV6-6	.	TGTGCCACCAACCCCTGGGGCTCTGGAAACACCATATATTTT	CATNPWGSGNTIYF
.	TRBJ2-5	TRBV18	few	TGTGCCAGCTCACCACGCCGGGACAACGAAGAGACCCAGTACTTC	CASSPRRDNEETQYF
.	TRBJ1-3	TRBV2	.	TGTGCCAGCAGTACCGGGCCCGGGGACACCATATATTTT	CASSTGPGDTIYF
.	TRBJ1-1	TRBV12-3/TRBV12-4	few	TGTGCCAGCAGTTGGCGGGACGGTACTGAAGCTTTCTTT	CASSWRDGTEAFF
.	TRBJ1-1	TRBV9	.	TGTGCCAGCAGCGTAGATGGATCAATAGCGAACACTGAAGCTTTCTTT	CASSVDGSIANTEAFF
TRBD1	TRBJ2-1	TRBV20-1	.	TGCAGTGCTAGCGGAAACAGGGGACGCAGATCCTACAATGAGCAGTTCTTC	CSASGNRGRRSYNEQFF
.	TRBJ2-3	TRBV6-1	few	TGTGCCAGCAGTGAAGTGGAGGATACGCAGTATTTT	CASSEVEDTQYF
.	TRBJ2-7	TRBV7-2	many	TGTGCCAGCAGCTTAGAATATACCTACGAGCAGTACTTC	CASSLEYTYEQYF